Below are 14 T cell receptor beta chains sequenced from a single sample in a study of regulatory T cells in long-lasting Graves disease. Relying on iRepertoire HTBI primers and Arm-PCR of CDR3 regions, the team built TCR beta libraries. TCRdb used MiXCR to reprocess the multiplex PCR reads, holding one entry per CDR3 protein. Of 300,000 to 500,000 distinct CDR3 sequences in the sample, less than 25% are singletons; the top ten hold less than 25%. Time point indicated: persistent/refractory GD, antithyroid drugs over 5 years with positive TRAb. The TCR library was prepared using RNA isolated from PBMCs. Sample: peripheral blood mononuclear cells (PBMCs), taken when the disease was refractory, from a patient treated with antithyroid drugs. These receptors came from a female donor with Graves disease.

This clonotype showed up many times. The chain links TRBV2 to TRBJ1-2; D not certain. The CDR3 totals 12 residues. V gave up 7 bases and J gave up 4 bases, with 10 bases separating them. CDR1 SNHLY and CDR2 FYNNEI come from the germline V gene. The CDR3 region has the DNA TGTGCCAGCACGGCAGGTACCTATGGCTACACCTTC. Its translation: CASTAGTYGYTF.

This clonotype was recorded a few times. V gene TRBV11-2 combines with J gene TRBJ2-3; maybe TRBD1 (6 bases). The CDR3 contains 13 residues. V was trimmed by 4 bases and J by 4 bases, leaving 9 bases between them. Germline-derived CDR1 and CDR2 are SGHAT and FQNNGV. CDR3 in DNA: TGTGCCAGCAGCTCCAGGGGCGCAGATACGCAGTATTTT. Encoded protein: CASSSRGADTQYF.

V usage is TRBV5-1 and J usage is TRBJ2-5; D perhaps matches TRBD2 (5 bases). From germline, CDR1 is SGHRS and CDR2 YFSETQ. The V end lost 3 bases, the J end lost 9 bases, and 21 bases lay between the germline ends. The CDR3 extends over 15 amino acids. CDR3 nucleotide sequence: TGCGCCAGCAGCTCCAGTGGAGGATCAGCGGAGGCCCAGTACTTC. Protein product: CASSSSGGSAEAQYF. Using reference TRBV5-1 and TRBJ2-5 for the parts outside the CDR3, the full variable domain is KAGVTQTPRYLIKTRGQQVTLSCSPISGHRSVSWYQQTPGQGLQFLFEYFSETQRNKGNFPGRFSGRQFSNSRSEMNVSTLELGDSALYLCASSSSGGSAEAQYFGPGTRLLVL.

The chain joins TRBV28 to TRBJ1-3, with a weak D call TRBD1 (5 bases). The CDR3 is 14 residues long. V lost 2 bases, J lost 4 bases, and 9 bases lay in between. CDR1 is MDHEN and CDR2 is SYDVKM in the germline V gene. The CDR3: CASSLRDGGNTIYF. The CDR3 DNA follows: TGTGCCAGCAGTTTAAGGGACGGCGGAAACACCATATATTTT.

The sample holds many counts of this clonotype. The chain recombines TRBV28 with TRBJ2-7, with a tentative D call TRBD1 (5 bases). V dropped 3 bases and J dropped 0 bases, with 12 bases sitting between them. This CDR3 spans 15 amino acids. Germline V lookup: CDR1 MDHEN, CDR2 SYDVKM. DNA of the CDR3: TGTGCCAGCAGTTTTGAAGGGGCCCTCTCCTACGAGCAGTACTTC. Its protein product is CASSFEGALSYEQYF.

This clonotype was seen more than once but under ten times. The chain has TRBV20-1 and TRBJ2-7, with D tentatively TRBD2 (6 bases). Germline V gene sequence: CDR1 DFQATT, CDR2 SNEGSKA (reference sequence). The V end lost 2 bases, the J end lost 0 bases, and 11 bases lay between the germline ends. This CDR3 comprises 14 residues. The CDR3: CSARMAGYSYEQYF. The CDR3 region has the DNA TGCAGTGCTAGAATGGCGGGATACTCCTACGAGCAGTACTTC.

The chain joins TRBV6-1 to TRBJ2-7; 7 bases line up with TRBD1. V trimming: 6 bases; J trimming: 3 bases; junction bases outside the gene matches: 11. Germline values: CDR1 MNHNS, CDR2 SASEGT. The CDR3 length is 15 residues. In DNA form, the CDR3 reads TGTGCCAGCAGCTATGGGACAGTGAGGGTCTACGAGCAGTACTTC. The encoded protein is CASSYGTVRVYEQYF.

This clonotype came up many times. This chain uses TRBV6-1 with TRBJ2-5; 11 bases fit TRBD2. The junction had 10 bases not matched to a gene; V was cut back by 6 bases and J by 7 bases. The V gene's germline CDR1 is MNHNS and CDR2 SASEGT. The CDR3 totals 15 residues. As DNA, the CDR3 is TGTGCCAGCAGCAAAGAAGGGACTAGCGGAGTGACCCAGTACTTC. Its translation: CASSKEGTSGVTQYF.

This clonotype came up a few times. The CDR3 bases are TGTGCCAGCAGCCAAGATGGCGGGGGGGGGGGTAACTATGGCTACACCTTC. Translating gives CASSQDGGGGGNYGYTF. The chain carries TRBV3-1 and TRBJ1-2; the D gene is possibly TRBD1 (5 bases). The V gene lost 0 bases and the J gene lost 1 base, with 15 bases spanning the gap. Germline assignment: CDR1 LGHDT and CDR2 YNNKEL (reference sequence). This CDR3 contains 17 residues.

V usage is TRBV7-2 and J usage is TRBJ1-5, with D possibly matching TRBD1 (5 bases). Germline V CDR1 and CDR2: SGHTA, FQGNSA. The germline V and J ends were trimmed by 1 base and 6 bases, with 13 bases remaining between them. The CDR3 totals 15 residues. In nucleotides, the CDR3 is TGTGCCAGCAGCTTAGATCAGGTGAGGGGTCAGCCCCAGCATTTT. Amino acid sequence: CASSLDQVRGQPQHF.

This clonotype was picked up many times. The chain carries TRBV7-3 and TRBJ2-5; 9 bases line up with TRBD2. Germline-derived CDR1 and CDR2 are SGHTA and FQGTGA. Trimming took 4 bases from V and 3 from J; bases not matched to a gene: 12. The length of the CDR3 is 17 residues. CDR3 sequence: CASSSRGREGTKETQYF. CDR3 nucleotides: TGTGCCAGCAGCTCCCGGGGGCGGGAGGGTACGAAAGAGACCCAGTACTTC.

This clonotype has just a few counts. The CDR3 DNA follows: TGTGCCAGCAGCTTAGGGGGGGTCGGCGTTGAAAAACTGTTTTTT. Translation: CASSLGGVGVEKLFF. This sequence joins TRBV7-2 and TRBJ1-4, with D maybe TRBD1 (5 bases). Germline V gene data show CDR1 as SGHTA and CDR2 as FQGNSA. V lost 1 base, J lost 7 bases, and 13 bases lay in between. The CDR3 is 15 residues long.

This clonotype showed up just once. The chain couples TRBV6-1 to TRBJ1-1; TRBD1 is a possible D gene (5 bases). Per germline, CDR1 MNHNS and CDR2 SASEGT. The length of the CDR3 is 13 residues. V gave up 6 bases and J gave up 7 bases, with 15 bases separating them. The CDR3 here is CASRSEAGGEAFF. For the CDR3, the DNA is TGTGCCAGCAGGTCTGAAGCTGGGGGTGAAGCTTTCTTT.

This clonotype was counted many times. The V call is TRBV6-5, the J call TRBJ1-2; D perhaps matches TRBD1 (6 bases). The CDR3 loop spans 15 amino acids. Trimming removed 0 bases at V and 4 bases at J, with 12 bases between. CDR1 is MNHEY and CDR2 is SVGAGI in the germline V gene. The CDR3 protein is CASSYSNRAGYGYTF. The CDR3 DNA reads TGTGCCAGCAGTTACTCGAACAGGGCCGGCTATGGCTACACCTTC.